The next 14 T cell receptor beta chains were all read from a single sample in a study of human T cells and chemical hapten exposure. Time point specified: patch test 2, 6 weeks after DPC sensitization. The treatment is: therapeutic diphenylcyclopropenone sensitization with weekly scalp DPC. TCRdb used MiXCR to reprocess the RACE reads, holding one entry per CDR3 protein. The table has 40,000 to 45,000 distinct CDR3 sequences, just under 9% seen once. The sequenced sample was whole blood, obtained in connection with sensitization to the hapten diphenylcyclopropenone (DPC). These receptors all stem from a woman aged 40 to 50 with alopecia areata. Some clones in this sample may be carry-over from other donors' samples.

This rearrangement joins TRBV11-3 to TRBJ1-5; D might be TRBD1 (5 bases). CDR1 and CDR2 from the germline V gene are SGHNT and YENEEA. CDR3 size: 17 residues. The V gene lost 1 base and the J gene lost 3 bases, with 16 bases spanning the gap. For the CDR3, the DNA is TGTGCCAGCAGCTTAGGAAAGGGGAAGAAGGCCAATCAGCCCCAGCATTTT. This sequence encodes CASSLGKGKKANQPQHF.

This clonotype was counted only a few times. V gene TRBV20-1 combines with J gene TRBJ2-3; D is perhaps TRBD2 (6 bases). The germline gives CDR1 DFQATT, CDR2 SNEGSKA (reference sequence). The CDR3 has 15 amino acids. The V and J ends lost 6 bases and 3 bases respectively, with 19 bases between them. The CDR3 region has the DNA TGCAGTGCCCCGCGGGTTAGCGGAAGAACAGATACGCAGTATTTT. Its translation is CSAPRVSGRTDTQYF.

This clonotype was counted at least ten times. J is TRBJ2-7 and V is TRBV9; possible D gene TRBD1, 5 bases. This CDR3 is built from 15 residues. CDR1 is SGDLS, CDR2 YYNGEE, per germline. The V end was cut by 4 bases, the J end by 2 bases, with 16 bases between. In nucleotides, the CDR3 is TGTGCCAGCAGCCTCACAGGCAGGTGGGCCTACGAGCAGTACTTC. Its protein product is CASSLTGRWAYEQYF.

The CDR3 bases are TGTGCCAGCAGCATGACAGGGCAAGCAGGGCAGTACTTC. It translates to CASSMTGQAGQYF. V gene TRBV5-5 combines with J gene TRBJ2-7; 7 bases agree with TRBD1. This CDR3 is built from 13 residues. Germline V gene sequence: CDR1 SGHKS, CDR2 YYEKEE (reference sequence). J was trimmed by 9 bases and V by 4 bases; bases with no gene match: 10.

This clonotype has ten or more counts. J is TRBJ2-1 and V is TRBV10-3, with TRBD2 matching 13 bases. Germline V gives CDR1 ENHRY, CDR2 SYGVKD. The CDR3 has 16 amino acids. V shed 6 bases and J 5 bases; nucleotides not matched to a gene: 7. The CDR3 coding sequence is TGTGCCATCAGGAACCCCACTAGCGGGGGGGACAATGAGCAGTTCTTC. Its protein is CAIRNPTSGGDNEQFF.

This clonotype occurred many times. This chain links TRBV20-1 with TRBJ2-1; 8 positions match TRBD2. J lost 6 bases, V lost 3 bases, and 13 bases had no gene match. The germline CDR1 and CDR2 sequences are DFQATT and SNEGSKA (reference sequence). The CDR3 is 16 amino acids. In nucleotides, the CDR3 is TGCAGTGCTAGCCCTATTGCGGGGGGCAGGGGCAATGAGCAGTTCTTC. Protein sequence: CSASPIAGGRGNEQFF.

This clonotype appeared many times. The chain has TRBV9 and TRBJ2-3; D is unresolved. V was trimmed by 6 bases and J by 2 bases, leaving 16 bases between them. The CDR3 is 15 residues long. Germline values: CDR1 SGDLS, CDR2 YYNGEE. In nucleotides, the CDR3 is TGTGCCAGCACGCGGCAGCAACATAACACAGATACGCAGTATTTT. It is translated as CASTRQQHNTDTQYF.

In its sample, this clonotype was seen many times. This chain connects TRBV6-6 to TRBJ1-4; D unclear. This CDR3 is 13 amino acids long. Trimming left V 11 bases short and J 4 bases short, with 14 bases between. Germline V lookup: CDR1 MNHNY, CDR2 SVGAGI (reference sequence). The CDR3 nucleotides read TGTGCCCTCGGTCGTAGTGGTAATGAAAAACTGTTTTTT. Translating it yields CALGRSGNEKLFF.

There are many counts of this clonotype. The genes are TRBV7-3 and TRBJ2-7; 13 positions match TRBD2. The CDR3 spans 15 residues. V gave up 5 bases and J gave up 9 bases; unmatched junction bases: 10. Looked up from germline, CDR1 is SGHTA and CDR2 is FQGTGA. The CDR3 DNA reads as TGTGCCAGCAGCAAAACCGGGACTAGCGGGGAAGGGCAGTACTTC. Protein product: CASSKTGTSGEGQYF.

The chain links TRBV7-9 to TRBJ2-7; no reliable D call. Trimming stripped 1 base from V and 4 bases from J, with 8 bases between. The CDR3 contains 13 residues. Per the germline V gene, CDR1 is SEHNR and CDR2 is FQNEAQ (reference sequence). CDR3 DNA: TGTGCCAGCAGCTTAGACTATAATTACGAGCAGTACTTC. It translates to CASSLDYNYEQYF.

This clonotype appeared many times. The V call is TRBV2, the J call TRBJ1-5, with D unresolved. The length of the CDR3 is 12 residues. Germline V gives CDR1 SNHLY, CDR2 FYNNEI. The V and J ends lost 3 bases and 5 bases respectively, with 5 bases between them. CDR3 DNA: TGTGCCAGCAGTGAGGACTATCAGCCCCAGCATTTT. It is translated as CASSEDYQPQHF.

CDR3 sequence: CASSQDPPGQGEYEKLFF. In DNA form, the CDR3 reads TGCGCCAGCAGCCAAGATCCCCCCGGGCAGGGGGAATATGAAAAACTGTTTTTT. The genes are TRBV4-3 and TRBJ1-4, with 7 positions matching TRBD1. Looked up from germline, CDR1 is LGHNA and CDR2 is YSLEER. The CDR3 is made up of 18 amino acids. The V gene end was trimmed by 0 bases and the J gene end by 6 bases; junction bases not matched to a gene: 13.

The chain employs TRBV29-1 and TRBJ2-5; D is uncertain. V was cut by 0 bases and J by 7 bases, with 6 bases left in between. Per the germline V gene, CDR1 is SQVTM and CDR2 is ANQGSEA. The CDR3 has 11 amino acids. The CDR3 nucleotides are TGCAGCGTTGAAGATGACGGGACCCAGTACTTC. Amino acids: CSVEDDGTQYF.

This clonotype was counted a few times. The chain carries TRBV30 and TRBJ2-4; 7 bases line up with TRBD1. The trim removed 2 bases at V and 8 bases at J, leaving 3 bases unmatched. The CDR3 has 12 residues. Germline V lookup: CDR1 GTSNPN, CDR2 SVGIG (reference sequence). The CDR3 nucleotides are TGTGCCTGGAGTCCTACAGGGGACATTCAGTACTTC. Protein sequence: CAWSPTGDIQYF. Supplemented by reference TRBV30 and TRBJ2-4, the full variable domain reads SQTIHQWPATLVQPVGSPLSLECTVEGTSNPNLYWYRQAAGRGLQLLFYSVGIGQISSEVPQNLSASRPQDRQFILSSKKLLLSDSGFYLCAWSPTGDIQYFGAGTRLSVL.